Below are 20 T cell receptor beta chains sequenced from a single sample in a study of T cells in Graves' hyperthyroidism and ophthalmopathy. Amplified TCR beta CDR3 regions came from RNA transcripts. Primed by the HTBI set, a first-round RT-PCR was run on the TCR CDR3. In TCRdb, the multiplex PCR reads were re-called with MiXCR into one record per CDR3 protein. The table lists fewer than 700,000 distinct CDR3 sequences, 15% to 20% of them singletons. Sequencing was carried out using blood. The receptors were gathered from a woman aged 30 to 39 with Graves' hyperthyroidism.

This clonotype was found many times. The DNA of the CDR3 is TGCAGTGCTAGCTATCTGGGCGATAATTCACCCCTCCACTTT. It encodes CSASYLGDNSPLHF. The V call is TRBV20-1, the J call TRBJ1-6; D remains unclear. V was cut by 3 bases and J by 5 bases, with 11 bases left in between. CDR1 and CDR2 (germline): DFQATT, SNEGSKA (reference sequence). The CDR3 covers 14 residues.

This clonotype was found a few times. The chain combines TRBV7-6 with TRBJ2-3, with D perhaps being TRBD1 or TRBD2 (6 bases each). Germline values: CDR1 SGHVS, CDR2 FNYEAQ. With 2 bases removed from V and 5 bases from J, the gap between germline ends came to 20 bases. The CDR3 runs to 17 residues. CDR3 residues: CASSLLGARRGKDTQYF. As DNA, the CDR3 is TGTGCCAGCAGCTTATTGGGGGCTAGGAGGGGGAAAGATACGCAGTATTTT.

This clonotype turned up a few times. This chain joins TRBV27 and TRBJ1-4; no firm D call. Germline V CDR1 and CDR2: MNHEY, SMNVEV (reference sequence). V dropped 7 bases and J dropped 1 base, with 13 bases sitting between them. This CDR3 spans 15 amino acids. CDR3 protein: CASKILGETNEKLFF. The CDR3 DNA is TGTGCCAGCAAGATTCTTGGGGAAACTAATGAAAAACTGTTTTTT.

The gene calls are TRBV20-1 and TRBJ2-2; a possible D gene is TRBD1 (5 bases). The germline V and J ends were trimmed by 6 bases and 4 bases, with 9 bases remaining between them. Germline V CDR1 and CDR2: DFQATT, SNEGSKA (reference sequence). The CDR3 is 12 residues long. The DNA of the CDR3 is TGCAGTGCGCTTACAGGCACCGGGGAGCTGTTTTTT. Protein: CSALTGTGELFF.

The V gene is TRBV12-3 or TRBV12-4, the J gene TRBJ2-1, with D possibly TRBD2 on 5 matching bases. Between the trimmed V and J ends, which lost 10 bases and 6 bases, there was a span of 19 bases. CDR3 length equals 14 residues. In DNA, the CDR3 is TGTGCCACTCCGCGCGGGTCTGACCCCAATGAGCAGTTCTTC. Translating gives CATPRGSDPNEQFF.

This clonotype was seen ten or more times. This rearrangement joins TRBV11-2 to TRBJ2-7; D is uncertain. The V and J ends lost 2 bases and 1 base respectively, with 18 bases between them. The CDR3 contains 17 residues. Germline V CDR1 and CDR2: SGHAT, FQNNGV. The CDR3 reads CASSLSSRPTRSYEQYF. CDR3 DNA sequence: TGTGCCAGCAGCTTAAGTTCTCGGCCCACCAGGTCCTACGAGCAGTACTTC. Full variable domain (remainder filled in from reference TRBV11-2 and TRBJ2-7): EAGVAQSPRYKIIEKRQSVAFWCNPISGHATLYWYQQILGQGPKLLIQFQNNGVVDDSQLPKDRFSAERLKGVDSTLKIQPAKLEDSAVYLCASSLSSRPTRSYEQYFGPGTRLTVT.

The chain recombines TRBV30 with TRBJ1-4; 7 bases fit TRBD1. This CDR3 has 14 amino acids. V gave up 4 bases and J gave up 4 bases; unmatched junction bases: 6. Germline V gives CDR1 GTSNPN, CDR2 SVGIG (reference sequence). DNA of the CDR3: TGTGCCTGGAAACGAGGGGGCGGTAATGAAAAACTGTTTTTT. Its protein product is CAWKRGGGNEKLFF.

This clonotype was detected many times. The chain couples TRBV12-3 or TRBV12-4 to TRBJ1-2; D is uncertain. CDR3 length: 16 amino acids. V lost 3 bases to trimming and J lost 1 base, with 15 bases between them. CDR3 loop: CASSFGQRAGNYGYTF. CDR3 nucleotide sequence: TGTGCCAGCAGTTTCGGGCAGAGGGCGGGTAACTATGGCTACACCTTC.

This clonotype was seen ten or more times. CDR3 in DNA: TGTGCCAGCAGTGAACAGCTCAACTACAATGAGCAGTTCTTC. Amino acid sequence: CASSEQLNYNEQFF. The chain recombines TRBV2 with TRBJ2-1; D is undetermined. Trimming pared 2 bases from V and 3 bases from J, leaving 8 bases between. CDR1 SNHLY and CDR2 FYNNEI come from the germline V gene. The CDR3 loop spans 14 amino acids. Looking up the rest from reference TRBV2 and TRBJ2-1 gives the full variable domain: EPEVTQTPSHQVTQMGQEVILRCVPISNHLYFYWYRQILGQKVEFLVSFYNNEISEKSEIFDDQFSVERPDGSNFTLKIRSTKLEDSAMYFCASSEQLNYNEQFFGPGTRLTVL.

This clonotype was detected many times. CDR3 nucleotide sequence: TGTGCCAGCAGCCGGGTGCGAGGACTAGCGGGGAACACCGGGGAGCTGTTTTTT. Its protein is CASSRVRGLAGNTGELFF. The chain employs TRBV28 and TRBJ2-2, with 11 bases that match TRBD2. CDR3 length equals 18 residues. Germline V gives CDR1 MDHEN, CDR2 SYDVKM. The V and J ends lost 6 bases and 1 base, in that order; junction bases with no gene match: 10.

As regards this clonotype: The junction departs from germline at one end; a sequencing error may be responsible. The V and J genes are TRBV7-7 and TRBJ2-1; 8 nucleotides agree with TRBD2. CDR1 SSHAT and CDR2 FNYEAQ come from the germline V gene (reference sequence). The CDR3 has 14 amino acids. CDR3: CASSLAGLDNEQFF. As DNA, the CDR3 is TGTGCTAGCAGCTTAGCGGGACTAGACAATGAGCAGTTCTTC.

This clonotype was observed a handful of times. At one end the junction does not follow the germline gene, possibly because of a read error. The chain uses TRBV6-1 and TRBJ2-1, with TRBD2 matching 8 bases. Germline CDR1 and CDR2: MNHNS and SASEGT. The CDR3 length is 14 residues. CDR3 nucleotide sequence: TGTGCCAACCGAGCGGGAGACTTCTACAATGGGCAGTTCTTC. As protein: CANRAGDFYNGQFF.

Ten or more counts support this clonotype. V and J are TRBV27 and TRBJ2-7; D gene ambiguous. V lost 0 bases and J lost 3, with 12 bases in between. There are 15 residues in the CDR3. Per the germline V gene, CDR1 is MNHEY and CDR2 is SMNVEV (reference sequence). The CDR3 region has the DNA TGTGCCAGCAGTTTATCTCGACACTGGAGCTACGAGCAGTACTTC. Protein product: CASSLSRHWSYEQYF.

The table lists this clonotype with a count of one. This clone may be a read error of a much larger clone one base away. This chain links TRBV6-1 with TRBJ1-2; no firm D call. CDR1 is MNHNS, CDR2 SASEGT, per germline. CDR3 size: 15 residues. CDR3 coding DNA: TGTGCCAGCAGTGAAAGCGGCTTAGGGAACTATGGCCACACCTTC. It translates to CASSESGLGNYGHTF.

This clonotype was recorded many times. The chain employs TRBV20-1 and TRBJ2-3; 8 nucleotides line up with TRBD2. Trimming cost V 5 bases and J 2 bases; bases outside gene matches: 9. The germline CDR1 and CDR2 sequences are DFQATT and SNEGSKA (reference sequence). The CDR3 length is 15 residues. The CDR3 DNA follows: TGCAGTGCTGCCCGGACTAGCCAAAACACAGATACGCAGTATTTT. This sequence encodes CSAARTSQNTDTQYF.

This clonotype has a handful of counts. The CDR3 DNA sequence: TGTGCCAGCAGTTCCAGGGACCCCCCTGGAAACACCATATATTTT. This encodes CASSSRDPPGNTIYF. The chain carries TRBV12-3 or TRBV12-4 and TRBJ1-3; D is perhaps TRBD1 (5 bases). Trimming removed 4 bases at V and 2 bases at J, with 12 bases between. The CDR3 is made up of 15 amino acids.

The table lists this clonotype with a few counts. The chain recombines TRBV4-3 with TRBJ2-1, with 9 bases that match TRBD2. J was trimmed by 3 bases and V by 0 bases; bases with no gene match: 12. Germline lookup yields CDR1 LGHNA and CDR2 YSLEER. The CDR3 has 19 amino acids. In DNA, the CDR3 is TGCGCCAGCAGCCAAGACCTAGTACGCGGGAGGGCCTTCTACAATGAGCAGTTCTTC. This codes for CASSQDLVRGRAFYNEQFF.

Concerning this clonotype: A much larger clone lies one base from this, so it may be a read error. This sequence joins TRBV13 and TRBJ2-5, with D maybe TRBD2 (5 bases). The germline V and J ends were trimmed by 0 bases and 7 bases, with 15 bases remaining between them. Germline CDR1 reads PRHDT; CDR2 reads FYEKMQ (reference sequence). CDR3 length equals 15 residues. As DNA, the CDR3 is TGTGCCAGCAGCTTAGGGCGGGTGACGGGTGCGACCCAGTACTTC. Translation: CASSLGRVTGATQYF.

This clonotype was counted between two and nine times. The chain combines TRBV28 with TRBJ1-2, with D unclear. With 1 base removed from V and 4 bases from J, the gap between germline ends came to 19 bases. CDR1 MDHEN and CDR2 SYDVKM come from the germline V gene. The CDR3 spans 17 residues. As DNA, the CDR3 is TGTGCCAGCAGTTTATCTGCGACTGGACGAAGCCGCTATGGCTACACCTTC. Translation gives CASSLSATGRSRYGYTF.

This clonotype appeared many times. The chain links TRBV20-1 to TRBJ2-3; 11 nucleotides match TRBD2. Germline CDR1 is DFQATT and CDR2 is SNEGSKA (reference sequence). Germline trimming cut 2 bases from V and 3 bases from J; bases unmatched to any gene: 7. CDR3 length: 16 amino acids. In nucleotides, the CDR3 is TGCAGTGCTAGATTGAGTAGCGGGAGGGGGACAGATACGCAGTATTTT. It codes for CSARLSSGRGTDTQYF.